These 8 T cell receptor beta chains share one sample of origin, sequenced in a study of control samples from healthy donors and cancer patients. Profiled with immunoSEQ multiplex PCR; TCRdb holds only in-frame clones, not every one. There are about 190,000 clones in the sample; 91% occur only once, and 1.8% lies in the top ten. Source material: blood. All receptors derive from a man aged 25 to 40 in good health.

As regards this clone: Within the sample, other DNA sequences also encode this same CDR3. The CDR3 is CAWSRGTVTYEQYF. The CDR3 DNA reads TGTGCCTGGAGCAGAGGGACGGTCACCTACGAGCAGTACTTC. V and J are TRBV30 and TRBJ2-7; D tentatively fits TRBD1 or TRBD2 (5 bases each). This CDR3 has 14 residues. V was trimmed by 3 bases and J by 2 bases, leaving 14 bases between them. CDR1 and CDR2 (germline): GTSNPN, SVGIG (reference sequence).

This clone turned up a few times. The CDR3 coding sequence is TGTGCCAGCAGTGGGAGGATATGGACAGGGGACGGCTACACCTTC. Translating it yields CASSGRIWTGDGYTF. This chain uses TRBV2 with TRBJ1-2; TRBD1 matches 9 bases. This CDR3 is built from 15 residues. V gave up 4 bases and J gave up 8 bases; unmatched junction bases: 11. From germline, CDR1 is SNHLY and CDR2 FYNNEI.

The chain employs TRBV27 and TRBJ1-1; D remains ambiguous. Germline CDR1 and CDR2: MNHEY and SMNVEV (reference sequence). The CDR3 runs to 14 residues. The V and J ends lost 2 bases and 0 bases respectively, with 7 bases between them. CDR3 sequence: CASSLRVLNTEAFF. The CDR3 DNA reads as TGTGCCAGCAGTTTAAGGGTTCTGAACACTGAAGCTTTCTTT.

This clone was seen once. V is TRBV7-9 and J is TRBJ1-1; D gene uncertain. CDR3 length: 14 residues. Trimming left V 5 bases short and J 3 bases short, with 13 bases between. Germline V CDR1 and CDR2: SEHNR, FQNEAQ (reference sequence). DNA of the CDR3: TGTGCCAGCAGCCCTGGTATGGGGTACACTGAAGCTTTCTTT. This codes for CASSPGMGYTEAFF.

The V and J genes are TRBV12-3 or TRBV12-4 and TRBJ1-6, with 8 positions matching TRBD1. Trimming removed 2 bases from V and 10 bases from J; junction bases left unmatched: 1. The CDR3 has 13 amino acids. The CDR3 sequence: CASSLQGASPLHF. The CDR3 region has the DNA TGTGCCAGCAGTTTACAGGGGGCCTCACCCCTCCACTTT.

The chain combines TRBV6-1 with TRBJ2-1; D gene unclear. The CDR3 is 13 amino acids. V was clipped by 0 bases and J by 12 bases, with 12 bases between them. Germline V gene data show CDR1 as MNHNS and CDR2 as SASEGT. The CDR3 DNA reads TGTGCCAGCAGTGAAGCGCTTCGTGATGGGCAGTTCTTC. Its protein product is CASSEALRDGQFF.

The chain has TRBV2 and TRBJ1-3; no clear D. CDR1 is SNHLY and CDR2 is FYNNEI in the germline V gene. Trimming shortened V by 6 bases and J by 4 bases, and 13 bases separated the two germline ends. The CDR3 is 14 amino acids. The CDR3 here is CASSTPVWGNTIYF. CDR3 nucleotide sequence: TGTGCCAGCAGCACACCGGTGTGGGGAAACACCATATATTTT. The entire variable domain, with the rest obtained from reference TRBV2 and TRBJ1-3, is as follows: EPEVTQTPSHQVTQMGQEVILRCVPISNHLYFYWYRQILGQKVEFLVSFYNNEISEKSEIFDDQFSVERPDGSNFTLKIRSTKLEDSAMYFCASSTPVWGNTIYFGEGSWLTVV.

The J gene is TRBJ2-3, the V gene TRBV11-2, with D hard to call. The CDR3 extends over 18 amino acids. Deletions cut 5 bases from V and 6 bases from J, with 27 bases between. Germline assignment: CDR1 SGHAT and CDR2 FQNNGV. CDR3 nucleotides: TGTGCCAGCAGCCCGAGCCTACTTCGGACCGAAAAGGGTGATACGCAGTATTTT. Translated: CASSPSLLRTEKGDTQYF.